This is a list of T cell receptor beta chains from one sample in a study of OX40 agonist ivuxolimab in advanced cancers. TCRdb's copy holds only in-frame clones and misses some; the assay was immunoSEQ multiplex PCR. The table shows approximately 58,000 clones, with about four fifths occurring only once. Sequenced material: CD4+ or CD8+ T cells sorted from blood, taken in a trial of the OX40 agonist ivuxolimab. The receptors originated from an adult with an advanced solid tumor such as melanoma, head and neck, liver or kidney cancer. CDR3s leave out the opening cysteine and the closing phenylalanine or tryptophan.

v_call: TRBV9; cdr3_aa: ASGNMGGYT
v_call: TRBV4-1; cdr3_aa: ASSLTFRWDGYT
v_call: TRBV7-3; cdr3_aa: ASSPRDRATEAF
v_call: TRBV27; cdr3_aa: ASRRGLNTEAF
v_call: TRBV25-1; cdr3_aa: ASSGITPWGHEQY
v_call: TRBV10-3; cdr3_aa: AITGQGLSEQY
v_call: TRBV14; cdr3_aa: ASSQAGWAGQPQH
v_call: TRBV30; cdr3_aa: AWSVLPRRMNEKLF
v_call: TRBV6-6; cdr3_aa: ASSYLGTEAF
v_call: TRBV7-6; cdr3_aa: ASSSGTGRSYEQY
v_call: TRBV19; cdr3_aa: ASSARTRMGQF
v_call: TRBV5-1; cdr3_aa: ASSWKGENTEAF
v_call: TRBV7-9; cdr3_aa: ASSTLGTFAQF
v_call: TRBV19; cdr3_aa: ASSVMDRTEAF
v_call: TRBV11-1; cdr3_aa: ASRRDRAQETQY
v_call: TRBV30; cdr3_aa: AWSKLAGALDTQY
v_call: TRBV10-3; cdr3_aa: AIRPGQGNVGGYT
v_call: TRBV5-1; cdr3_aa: ASSLWDPRSETQY
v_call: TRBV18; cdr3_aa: ASSPPTRTYYEQY
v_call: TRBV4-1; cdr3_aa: ASSQERAGSSYNEQF
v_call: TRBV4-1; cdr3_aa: ASSSDRGHTGELF
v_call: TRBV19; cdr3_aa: ASSPGDYGYT
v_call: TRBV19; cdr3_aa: ASSISSGRGLDTQY